These 32 T cell receptor beta chains came from one sample sequenced in a study of control samples from healthy donors and cancer patients. TCRdb keeps only in-frame clones here, not all; method: immunoSEQ multiplex PCR. The sample records 140,000 to 150,000 clones, 80% to 95% being singletons. The sample was blood. The receptor set was obtained from a young man in good health.

The gene calls are TRBV11-2 and TRBJ1-2; D possibly corresponds to TRBD1 (5 bases). The CDR3 sequence is 17 residues long. Germline V gene data show CDR1 as SGHAT and CDR2 as FQNNGV. The ends were cut back, 1 base at V and 8 bases at J, with 23 bases in the middle. Here the CDR3 reads CASSLAPPGSIFLGYTF. The CDR3 DNA reads TGTGCCAGCAGCTTAGCCCCCCCAGGGAGTATATTTTTGGGCTACACCTTC.

The V call is TRBV3-1 (or the pseudogene TRBV3-2), the J call TRBJ1-2, with D tentatively TRBD1 (5 bases). With 2 bases removed from V and 6 bases from J, the gap between germline ends came to 16 bases. Germline CDR1 reads LGHDT; CDR2 reads YNNKEL (reference sequence). The CDR3 totals 15 residues. The CDR3 here is CASSQFGGQSDGYTF. The CDR3 region has the DNA TGTGCCAGCAGCCAATTTGGGGGTCAATCTGATGGCTACACCTTC.

V usage is TRBV6-2 or TRBV6-3 and J usage is TRBJ1-2; TRBD1 matches 12 bases. The CDR3 spans 17 residues. V gave up 6 bases and J gave up 2 bases; unmatched junction bases: 10. Looked up from germline, CDR1 is MNHEY and CDR2 is SVGEGT. CDR3 residues: CASSWKPGQGANYGYTF. The CDR3 DNA reads TGTGCCAGCAGCTGGAAACCGGGACAGGGGGCCAACTATGGCTACACCTTC.

V is TRBV7-8 and J is TRBJ1-1; 7 bases fit TRBD1. Trimming removed 3 bases from V and 7 bases from J; junction bases left unmatched: 2. The CDR3 runs 12 residues. Per the germline V gene, CDR1 is SGHVS and CDR2 is FQNEAQ. The CDR3 nucleotides are TGTGCCAGCAGCTTCGGACAGGTTGAAGCTTTCTTT. Translating it yields CASSFGQVEAFF.

The chain joins TRBV7-9 to TRBJ1-2, with D unresolved. Germline values: CDR1 SEHNR, CDR2 FQNEAQ (reference sequence). This CDR3 region has 14 residues. The V end lost 2 bases, the J end lost 6 bases, and 13 bases lay between the germline ends. Here the CDR3 DNA reads TGTGCCAGCAGCTTAACGGCCTCCGCGGATGGCTACACCTTC. Amino acids: CASSLTASADGYTF.

This sequence joins TRBV27 and TRBJ1-1, with D unresolved. The germline V gene has CDR1 MNHEY and CDR2 SMNVEV (reference sequence). The CDR3 is 13 amino acids. Deletions cut 4 bases from V and 1 base from J, with 7 bases between. CDR3 sequence reads: CASSYIGNTEAFF. The CDR3 coding sequence is TGTGCCAGCAGTTACATTGGGAACACTGAAGCTTTCTTT.

This clone has a single count. The rearrangement uses TRBV7-9 and TRBJ2-5; D is unclear. The CDR3 runs to 14 residues. Trimming shortened V by 5 bases and J by 4 bases, and 14 bases separated the two germline ends. Germline V gene lookup returns CDR1 SEHNR and CDR2 FQNEAQ (reference sequence). The CDR3 sequence: CASSHQTVRETQYF. Written as DNA, the CDR3 is TGTGCCAGCAGCCATCAGACTGTAAGAGAGACCCAGTACTTC.

V is TRBV10-3 and J is TRBJ2-2, with D maybe TRBD2 (5 bases). Germline CDR1 is ENHRY and CDR2 is SYGVKD. The CDR3 runs to 12 residues. The chain's CDR3 is CGAERDTGELFF. CDR3 DNA: TGTGGGGCAGAGAGGGACACCGGGGAGCTGTTTTTT.

V is TRBV27 and J is TRBJ1-4; the D is unclear. The germline gives CDR1 MNHEY, CDR2 SMNVEV (reference sequence). The V end was cut by 8 bases, the J end by 3 bases, with 13 bases between. This CDR3 is 14 amino acids long. Here the CDR3 reads CASRGIAANEKLFF. As DNA, the CDR3 is TGTGCCAGCCGCGGGATCGCAGCTAATGAAAAACTGTTTTTT.

This chain links TRBV12-3 or TRBV12-4 with TRBJ1-1, with D possibly being TRBD1 (5 bases). This CDR3 comprises 13 residues. Trimming shortened V by 6 bases and J by 3 bases, and 11 bases separated the two germline ends. The CDR3 DNA follows: TGTGCCAGCAGAGGAGAGGGGCACACTGAAGCTTTCTTT. Translating it yields CASRGEGHTEAFF.

This clone has a single count. This sequence joins TRBV5-6 and TRBJ2-3, with TRBD2 identical over 8 bases. From germline, CDR1 is SGHDT and CDR2 YYEEEE. The CDR3 sequence is 17 residues long. With V trimmed by 6 bases and J by 1 base, 13 bases remained unmatched. The CDR3 bases are TGTGCCAGCACCTGGGGATCGGGGGGGCTAGGCACAGATACGCAGTATTTT. Translation gives CASTWGSGGLGTDTQYF.

The DNA for the CDR3 is TGTGCCAGCAGCGTGCATACCGAAAAATGGGACACCATATATTTT. It encodes CASSVHTEKWDTIYF. The chain couples TRBV6-5 to TRBJ1-3, with unresolved D. Trimming removed 6 bases from V and 8 bases from J, with 20 bases in between. This CDR3 contains 15 residues. CDR1 and CDR2 from the germline V gene are MNHEY and SVGAGI.

V and J are TRBV7-9 and TRBJ1-6; D gene uncertain. Trimming took 3 bases from V and 5 from J, leaving 8 bases between them. The V gene's germline CDR1 is SEHNR and CDR2 FQNEAQ (reference sequence). The CDR3 length is 14 residues. The CDR3 loop reads CASSFVTDNSPLHF. Written as DNA, the CDR3 is TGTGCCAGCAGCTTTGTAACAGATAATTCACCCCTCCACTTT.

The chain combines TRBV5-4 with TRBJ1-2, with 7 nucleotides matching TRBD1. V lost 4 bases, J lost 4 bases, and 10 bases stayed unmatched. Germline V gives CDR1 SGHNT, CDR2 YYREEE (reference sequence). The CDR3 length is 15 residues. The CDR3 sequence is CASSPNRGYSYGYTF. DNA for the CDR3: TGTGCCAGCAGCCCCAACAGGGGTTATAGCTATGGCTACACCTTC.

The chain combines TRBV27 with TRBJ2-7; 9 bases match TRBD2. This CDR3 has 14 residues. The germline CDR1 and CDR2 sequences are MNHEY and SMNVEV (reference sequence). V dropped 6 bases and J dropped 7; count of bases not matched to a gene: 10. CDR3 protein: CASRRGLALGEQYF. For the CDR3, the DNA is TGTGCCAGCAGGCGGGGACTAGCCCTCGGGGAGCAGTACTTC.

V is TRBV7-8 and J is TRBJ1-2, with D perhaps TRBD1 (5 bases). Trimming took 2 bases from V and 8 from J, leaving 9 bases between them. The CDR3 runs 12 residues. The germline gives CDR1 SGHVS, CDR2 FQNEAQ. CDR3 coding DNA: TGTGCCAGCAGCTTAACAGGACCCGGCTACACCTTC. Its translation is CASSLTGPGYTF.

The chain carries TRBV25-1 and TRBJ1-2; no clear D gene. Germline V CDR1 and CDR2: MGHDK, SYGVNS. Trimming shortened V by 3 bases and J by 5 bases, and 13 bases separated the two germline ends. This CDR3 has 14 residues. The chain's CDR3 is CASSDWGGRYGYTF. Written as DNA, the CDR3 is TGTGCCAGCAGTGACTGGGGAGGACGTTATGGCTACACCTTC.

V usage is TRBV3-1 (or the pseudogene TRBV3-2) and J usage is TRBJ2-6; D unclear. The CDR3 has 16 amino acids. The V end was cut by 4 bases, the J end by 0 bases, with 10 bases between. Germline V gene lookup returns CDR1 LGHDT and CDR2 YNNKEL (reference sequence). CDR3 region: CASSPKMSSGANVLTF. The CDR3 coding sequence is TGTGCCAGCAGCCCGAAGATGTCCTCTGGGGCCAACGTCCTGACTTTC.

The chain links TRBV2 to TRBJ2-7, with D hard to call. V lost 1 base and J lost 2, with 12 bases in between. The CDR3 totals 15 residues. The germline V gene encodes CDR1 SNHLY and CDR2 FYNNEI. CDR3 residues: CASSEETLRTYEQYF. In DNA, the CDR3 is TGTGCCAGCAGTGAAGAGACCCTTAGGACCTACGAGCAGTACTTC.

This chain links TRBV6-5 with TRBJ1-3; D possibly corresponds to TRBD1 (6 bases). Looked up from germline, CDR1 is MNHEY and CDR2 is SVGAGI. CDR3 length: 14 residues. V dropped 4 bases and J dropped 0 bases, with 7 bases sitting between them. The CDR3 bases are TGTGCCAGCAGTTTGGACAGCTCTGGAAACACCATATATTTT. This codes for CASSLDSSGNTIYF.

The chain couples TRBV28 to TRBJ2-5, with 8 bases that match TRBD1. This CDR3 region has 13 residues. CDR1 is MDHEN and CDR2 is SYDVKM in the germline V gene. V shed 8 bases and J 9 bases; nucleotides not matched to a gene: 11. CDR3 protein: CASGTGGSEAQYF. The CDR3 DNA reads as TGTGCCAGCGGGACAGGCGGCTCTGAGGCCCAGTACTTC.

The V and J genes are TRBV27 and TRBJ2-7; D is undetermined. The CDR3 consists of 11 residues. V was shortened by 6 bases and J by 2 bases, with 5 bases between the two germline ends. CDR1 and CDR2 from the germline V gene are MNHEY and SMNVEV (reference sequence). CDR3 sequence (DNA): TGTGCCAGCAGCCGTACCTACGAGCAGTACTTC. Amino acid sequence: CASSRTYEQYF.

The gene calls are TRBV12-3 or TRBV12-4 and TRBJ1-5; D is undetermined. The germline V and J ends were trimmed by 3 bases and 3 bases, with 6 bases remaining between them. The CDR3 sequence is 13 residues long. DNA for the CDR3: TGTGCCAGCAGTTTTGGGATCAATCAGCCCCAGCATTTT. It yields the protein CASSFGINQPQHF.

The gene calls are TRBV18 and TRBJ2-1, with 7 bases aligning to TRBD2. The CDR3 has 14 residues. Trimming removed 6 bases from V and 3 bases from J; junction bases left unmatched: 5. Germline-derived CDR1 and CDR2 are KGHSH and LQKENI. CDR3: CASSGDYDYNEQFF. The CDR3 DNA follows: TGTGCCAGCTCCGGGGACTATGACTACAATGAGCAGTTCTTC.

The chain joins TRBV19 to TRBJ1-2; TRBD1 matches at 9 bases. The CDR3 spans 14 residues. With 3 bases clipped from V and 3 bases from J, the junction kept 2 bases outside the gene matches. Germline V gene lookup returns CDR1 LNHDA and CDR2 SQIVND (reference sequence). CDR3 sequence: CASSMTGGYYGYTF. CDR3 DNA: TGTGCCAGTAGTATGACAGGGGGGTACTATGGCTACACCTTC.

This chain uses TRBV7-9 with TRBJ2-6; D is undetermined. V gave up 5 bases and J gave up 3 bases, with 8 bases separating them. CDR1 and CDR2 from the germline V gene are SEHNR and FQNEAQ (reference sequence). The CDR3 length is 14 residues. The CDR3 region is CASSRKHGANVLTF. CDR3 nucleotide sequence: TGTGCCAGCAGCCGGAAGCATGGGGCCAACGTCCTGACTTTC.

The chain couples TRBV4-2 to TRBJ1-2, with 7 bases matching TRBD1. This CDR3 has 14 amino acids. CDR1 and CDR2 (germline): LGHNA, YNFKEQ. The trim removed 0 bases at V and 3 bases at J, leaving 1 base unmatched. Here the CDR3 DNA reads TGTGCCAGCAGCCAAGAGGGACAGCACTATGGCTACACCTTC. Encoded protein: CASSQEGQHYGYTF.

The genes are TRBV7-9 and TRBJ2-7, with D possibly matching TRBD2 (5 bases). Germline V gives CDR1 SEHNR, CDR2 FQNEAQ (reference sequence). This CDR3 is 13 amino acids long. Trimming left V 0 bases short and J 7 bases short, with 10 bases between. The CDR3 here is CASSLAGVGEQYF. The CDR3 DNA sequence: TGTGCCAGCAGCTTAGCGGGAGTGGGGGAGCAGTACTTC.

The chain recombines TRBV19 with TRBJ1-5; D is unresolved. The V end lost 0 bases, the J end lost 3 bases, and 12 bases lay between the germline ends. The length of the CDR3 is 16 residues. Germline V gene data show CDR1 as LNHDA and CDR2 as SQIVND (reference sequence). CDR3 loop: CASSIDISRFNQPQHF. DNA of the CDR3: TGTGCCAGTAGTATAGATATTAGCAGGTTCAATCAGCCCCAGCATTTT. The entire variable domain, with the rest obtained from reference TRBV19 and TRBJ1-5, is as follows: DGGITQSPKYLFRKEGQNVTLSCEQNLNHDAMYWYRQDPGQGLRLIYYSQIVNDFQKGDIAEGYSVSREKKESFPLTVTSAQKNPTAFYLCASSIDISRFNQPQHFGDGTRLSIL.

The chain joins TRBV5-4 to TRBJ2-1; D not resolved. This CDR3 has 14 residues. Germline CDR1 and CDR2: SGHNT and YYREEE (reference sequence). Trimming removed 4 bases at V and 2 bases at J, with 10 bases between. CDR3 nucleotide sequence: TGTGCCAGCAGCCACAAGACAACCTACAATGAGCAGTTCTTC. Its protein is CASSHKTTYNEQFF.

The chain recombines TRBV27 with TRBJ1-4; D gene unclear. Germline V gene sequence: CDR1 MNHEY, CDR2 SMNVEV (reference sequence). Trimming took 9 bases from V and 8 from J, leaving 22 bases between them. The CDR3 contains 15 residues. CDR3 sequence (DNA): TGTGCCAGTAAACTTTTACGTAGCGGGGAGGAAAAACTGTTTTTT. This translates into CASKLLRSGEEKLFF.

V is TRBV10-3 and J is TRBJ2-3; 9 bases fit TRBD2. Germline values: CDR1 ENHRY, CDR2 SYGVKD. The CDR3 contains 13 residues. The V and J ends lost 10 bases and 2 bases, in that order; junction bases with no gene match: 4. Here the CDR3 reads CATTSGYTDTQYF. In DNA, the CDR3 is TGTGCCACCACTAGCGGGTACACAGATACGCAGTATTTT.